Sequencing of this TCR beta chain was carried out in a study of response to subunit inactivated influenza vaccine. On this clonotype itself: Antigen unknown.

TCRdb re-called the RT-PCR reads with MiXCR, one entry per CDR3 protein. The sample records 450,000 to 700,000 distinct CDR3 sequences, around 13% being singletons. The junction had 7 bases not matched to a gene; V was cut back by 0 bases and J by 2 bases. The germline V gene encodes CDR1 SQVTM and CDR2 ANQGSEA. The CDR3 is 18 residues long. General study points: The authors suggested that few new T cells are recruited per seasonal influenza vaccination.

The receptor was isolated from a man in his forties or fifties who received an inactivated influenza vaccine. Here the sequenced sample was PBMCs from blood, taken 11 to 12 days after vaccination. The V gene is TRBV29-1, the J gene TRBJ2-1; 13 nucleotides agree with TRBD2. Here the CDR3 reads CSVEDGTSGTPTYNEQFF. As DNA, the CDR3 is TGCAGCGTTGAAGATGGGACTAGCGGGACGCCAACCTACAATGAGCAGTTCTTC.